The 17 T cell receptor beta chains below were found in one sample sequenced in a study of cytomegalovirus exposure and HLA in healthy donors. In the PCR, 60 Vbeta and 13 Jbeta primers were used. Assay: immunoSEQ multiplex PCR; the TCRdb copy retains only in-frame clones and omits some. The repertoire holds about 190,000 clones, with roughly 80% as singletons. The sequenced sample consisted of PBMCs. These receptors were collected from a man aged 40-49 years in good health and CMV-seropositive.

The chain has TRBV5-1 and TRBJ2-1; 7 nucleotides line up with TRBD1. V shed 4 bases, J shed 2 bases, and the junction held 6 bases outside the gene matches. The CDR3 is 15 residues long. Germline V gene lookup returns CDR1 SGHRS and CDR2 YFSETQ. The CDR3 sequence is CASSGYRGPYNEQFF. Here the CDR3 DNA reads TGCGCCAGCAGCGGTTACAGGGGCCCCTACAATGAGCAGTTCTTC. Based on the CDR3 plus reference TRBV5-1 and TRBJ2-1, the full variable domain is KAGVTQTPRYLIKTRGQQVTLSCSPISGHRSVSWYQQTPGQGLQFLFEYFSETQRNKGNFPGRFSGRQFSNSRSEMNVSTLELGDSALYLCASSGYRGPYNEQFFGPGTRLTVL.

The V and J genes are TRBV11-3 and TRBJ2-7, with TRBD1 matching 8 bases. The germline V gene encodes CDR1 SGHNT and CDR2 YENEEA. V lost 5 bases to trimming and J lost 4 bases; unmatched junction nucleotides: 10. There are 15 residues in the CDR3. Written as DNA, the CDR3 is TGTGCCAGCAGCCCAGGCACGAGACAGGGGTACGAGCAGTACTTC. Amino acids: CASSPGTRQGYEQYF.

This chain links TRBV5-1 with TRBJ2-5; D is ambiguous. Trimming left V 2 bases short and J 3 bases short, with 5 bases between. This CDR3 has 12 amino acids. CDR1 and CDR2 (germline): SGHRS, YFSETQ. CDR3 coding DNA: TGCGCCAGCAGCTTTACAGAAGAGACCCAGTACTTC. Its translation: CASSFTEETQYF.

The chain carries TRBV15 and TRBJ1-6; the match to TRBD1 covers 9 bases. The trim removed 0 bases at V and 10 bases at J, leaving 7 bases unmatched. CDR3 length: 16 amino acids. Germline V gene sequence: CDR1 LNHNV, CDR2 YYDKDF (reference sequence). CDR3: CATSREQGAIGSPLHF. The CDR3 bases are TGTGCCACCAGCAGAGAACAGGGGGCGATAGGGTCACCCCTCCACTTT.

V gene TRBV30 combines with J gene TRBJ2-5; the match to TRBD2 covers 8 bases. Gene TRBJ2-7 matches the end of the DNA better, so the J call may be wrong. This CDR3 region has 14 residues. CDR1 GTSNPN and CDR2 SVGIG come from the germline V gene (reference sequence). The CDR3 sequence: CAWSVSGGPYEQYF. The CDR3, as DNA: TGTGCCTGGAGTGTGAGCGGGGGCCCATACGAGCAGTACTTC.

This rearrangement joins TRBV15 to TRBJ2-1; 9 bases align to TRBD2. J lost 6 bases, V lost 0 bases, and 3 bases had no gene match. CDR1 and CDR2 (germline): LNHNV, YYDKDF (reference sequence). The CDR3 loop spans 15 amino acids. The chain's CDR3 is CATSRDSGSVNEQFF. The CDR3 DNA is TGTGCCACCAGCAGAGATAGCGGGAGCGTCAATGAGCAGTTCTTC.

In DNA form, the CDR3 reads TGTGCCAGCAGCCCCACGGGTCATTACGAGCAGTACTTC. The encoded protein is CASSPTGHYEQYF. The chain joins TRBV5-4 to TRBJ2-7, with no clear D. The CDR3 spans 13 residues. Trimming took 4 bases from V and 4 from J, leaving 12 bases between them. In germline, CDR1 is SGHNT, CDR2 YYREEE (reference sequence).

As for this clone: A much more abundant neighbour one base away suggests this may be a read error. The same CDR3 also results from other DNA sequences found in this sample. The chain recombines TRBV4-1 with TRBJ1-4; 9 nucleotides line up with TRBD1. The germline V gene has CDR1 MGHRA and CDR2 YSYEKL. The CDR3 is made up of 14 amino acids. J gave up 8 bases and V 4 bases, and 5 bases lay outside the gene matches. CDR3 DNA sequence: TGCGCCAGCAGCCCTCGGACAGGGGTCGAAAAACTGTTTTTT. Protein product: CASSPRTGVEKLFF.

The gene calls are TRBV19 and TRBJ2-1; 7 bases match TRBD1. The germline V gene has CDR1 LNHDA and CDR2 SQIVND (reference sequence). Trimming removed 3 bases from V and 7 bases from J; junction bases left unmatched: 9. CDR3 size: 15 residues. The CDR3 sequence is CASSITGDRLNEQFF. The CDR3 nucleotides are TGTGCCAGTAGTATTACAGGGGACCGTTTAAATGAGCAGTTCTTC.

There are a few counts of this clone. This rearrangement joins TRBV7-9 to TRBJ2-7; 8 nucleotides align to TRBD2. V was pared by 5 bases and J by 1 base, with 4 bases of the junction left unmatched. CDR1 and CDR2 from the germline V gene are SEHNR and FQNEAQ (reference sequence). The CDR3 is 14 residues long. The CDR3: CASSRQRGSYEQYF. CDR3 DNA: TGTGCCAGCAGCCGGCAGCGGGGGTCCTACGAGCAGTACTTC.

The chain has TRBV7-2 and TRBJ2-3, with no clear D. V was cut by 5 bases and J by 5 bases, with 8 bases left in between. This CDR3 region has 12 residues. In germline, CDR1 is SGHTA, CDR2 FQGNSA. In DNA form, the CDR3 reads TGTGCCAGCAGCCCTCAGGTAGATACGCAGTATTTT. Amino acids: CASSPQVDTQYF.

This rearrangement joins TRBV7-8 to TRBJ2-1; TRBD1 agrees at 7 bases. The CDR3 is 13 residues long. V was clipped by 5 bases and J by 8 bases; unmatched bases: 6. Germline assignment: CDR1 SGHVS and CDR2 FQNEAQ. The CDR3, as DNA: TGTGCCAGCAGCGTCGACAGGGCCTATGAGCAGTTCTTC. It specifies CASSVDRAYEQFF.

This chain links TRBV10-3 with TRBJ2-2; D is uncertain. Trimming left V 6 bases short and J 4 bases short, with 9 bases between. The CDR3 is 13 residues long. Germline CDR1 and CDR2: ENHRY and SYGVKD. The CDR3 DNA reads TGTGCCATCAGGATAGCCTCCACCGGGGAGCTGTTTTTT. As protein: CAIRIASTGELFF.

This chain uses TRBV19 with TRBJ2-7, with 9 bases identical to TRBD2. The germline V gene has CDR1 LNHDA and CDR2 SQIVND (reference sequence). The trim removed 5 bases at V and 7 bases at J, leaving 12 bases unmatched. The CDR3 is made up of 15 amino acids. The CDR3 nucleotides are TGTGCCAGTAGTCCACTACTATTACTAGCGGGTGAGCAGTACTTC. Residues: CASSPLLLLAGEQYF.

V is TRBV28 and J is TRBJ2-7, with TRBD1 matching 10 bases. This CDR3 has 13 amino acids. The trim removed 11 bases at V and 5 bases at J, leaving 9 bases unmatched. Germline CDR1 and CDR2: MDHEN and SYDVKM. CDR3 residues: CAATGTGVHEQYF. DNA of the CDR3: TGTGCCGCCACCGGGACAGGGGTGCACGAGCAGTACTTC.

The chain recombines TRBV19 with TRBJ2-2; D may be TRBD1 (5 bases). The CDR3 totals 19 residues. The V gene lost 6 bases and the J gene lost 1 base, with 24 bases spanning the gap. CDR1 is LNHDA and CDR2 is SQIVND in the germline V gene (reference sequence). CDR3 in DNA: TGTGCCAGTAGCAAACAGGCCTCTCTCTACGTTGGGAACACCGGGGAGCTGTTTTTT. This sequence encodes CASSKQASLYVGNTGELFF.

The chain is built from TRBV6-5 and TRBJ2-3, with a weak D call TRBD2 (5 bases). Trimming removed 4 bases at V and 3 bases at J, with 14 bases between. The CDR3 length is 15 residues. Germline CDR1 reads MNHEY; CDR2 reads SVGAGI. CDR3 in DNA: TGTGCCAGCAGTTTTTTCCGGGGAACGACAGATACGCAGTATTTT. Encoded protein: CASSFFRGTTDTQYF.